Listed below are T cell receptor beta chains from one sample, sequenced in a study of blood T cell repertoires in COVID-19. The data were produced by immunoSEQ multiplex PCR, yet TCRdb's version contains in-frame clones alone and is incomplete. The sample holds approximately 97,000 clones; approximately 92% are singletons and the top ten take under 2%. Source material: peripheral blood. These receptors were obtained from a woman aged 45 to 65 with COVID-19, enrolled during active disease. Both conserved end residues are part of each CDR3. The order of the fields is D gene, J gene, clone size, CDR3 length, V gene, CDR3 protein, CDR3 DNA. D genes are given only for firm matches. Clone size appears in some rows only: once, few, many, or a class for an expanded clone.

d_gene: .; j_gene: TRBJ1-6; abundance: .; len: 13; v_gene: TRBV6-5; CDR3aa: CASSYQEDSPLHF; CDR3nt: TGTGCCAGCAGTTACCAGGAAGATTCACCCCTCCACTTT
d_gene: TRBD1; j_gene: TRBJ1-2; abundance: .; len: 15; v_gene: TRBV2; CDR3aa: CASSEATGSNYGYTF; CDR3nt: TGTGCCAGCAGTGAAGCGACAGGGTCTAACTATGGCTACACCTTC
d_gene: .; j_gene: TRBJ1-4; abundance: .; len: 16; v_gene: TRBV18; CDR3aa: CASSPRAGRGNEKLFF; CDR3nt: TGTGCCAGCTCACCGAGGGCAGGGCGGGGGAATGAAAAACTGTTTTTT
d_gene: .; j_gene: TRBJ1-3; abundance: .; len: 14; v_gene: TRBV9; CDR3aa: CASSPGTSGNTIYF; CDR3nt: TGTGCCAGCAGCCCCGGGACATCTGGAAACACCATATATTTT
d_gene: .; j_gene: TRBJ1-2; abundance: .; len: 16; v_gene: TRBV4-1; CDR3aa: CASSQFGRLQGSGYTF; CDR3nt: TGCGCCAGCAGCCAATTCGGACGGTTACAGGGAAGCGGCTACACCTTC
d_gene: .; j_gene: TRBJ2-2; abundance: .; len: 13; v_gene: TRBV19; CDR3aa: CASTFRAPGELFF; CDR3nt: TGTGCCAGTACGTTCAGGGCCCCCGGGGAGCTGTTTTTT
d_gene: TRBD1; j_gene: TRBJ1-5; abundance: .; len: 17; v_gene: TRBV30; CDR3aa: CAWSARQGSFSNQPQHF; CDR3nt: TGTGCCTGGAGTGCCCGACAGGGGAGTTTTAGCAATCAGCCCCAGCATTTT
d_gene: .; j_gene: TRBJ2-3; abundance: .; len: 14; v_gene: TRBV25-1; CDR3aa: CASSEVGNTDTQYF; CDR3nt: TGTGCCAGCAGTGAAGTGGGCAACACAGATACGCAGTATTTT
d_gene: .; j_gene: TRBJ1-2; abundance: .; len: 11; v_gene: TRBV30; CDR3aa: CAWSPLGGYTF; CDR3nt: TGTGCCTGGAGTCCACTGGGCGGCTACACCTTC
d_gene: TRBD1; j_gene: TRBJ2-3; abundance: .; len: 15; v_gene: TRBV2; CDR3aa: CASKGFLTGLNTQYF; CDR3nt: TGTGCCAGCAAAGGATTCTTGACAGGGCTAAATACGCAGTATTTT
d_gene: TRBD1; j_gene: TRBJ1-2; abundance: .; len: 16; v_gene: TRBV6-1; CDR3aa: CASSEAPGTGGDGYTF; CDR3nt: TGTGCCAGCAGTGAAGCACCCGGGACAGGGGGGGATGGCTACACCTTC
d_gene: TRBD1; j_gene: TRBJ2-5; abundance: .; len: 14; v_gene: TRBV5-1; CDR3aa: CASSPTGVPETQYF; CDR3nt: TGCGCCAGCAGCCCGACAGGGGTCCCAGAGACCCAGTACTTC
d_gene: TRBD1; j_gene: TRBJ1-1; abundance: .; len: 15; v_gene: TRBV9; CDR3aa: CASSVPTGGTTEAFF; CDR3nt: TGTGCCAGCAGCGTACCTACAGGGGGAACTACTGAAGCTTTCTTT
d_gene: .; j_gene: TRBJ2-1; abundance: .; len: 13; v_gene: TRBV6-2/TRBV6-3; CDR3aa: CASSEALSYHPFF; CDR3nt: TGTGCCAGCAGCGAGGCCCTATCGTATCACCCGTTCTTC
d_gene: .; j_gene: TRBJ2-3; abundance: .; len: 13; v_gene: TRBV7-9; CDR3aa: CASSLGRGDTQYF; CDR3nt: TGTGCCAGCAGCTTAGGAAGGGGTGATACGCAGTATTTT
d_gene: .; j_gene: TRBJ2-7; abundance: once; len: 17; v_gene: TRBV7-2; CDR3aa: CASSLVGRVSFGGEQYF; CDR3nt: TGTGCCAGCAGCTTAGTTGGCAGGGTGTCGTTTGGAGGGGAGCAGTACTTC
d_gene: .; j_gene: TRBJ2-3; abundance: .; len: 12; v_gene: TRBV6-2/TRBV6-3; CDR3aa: CASSLELDTQYF; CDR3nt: TGTGCCAGCAGTTTGGAGTTAGATACGCAGTATTTT
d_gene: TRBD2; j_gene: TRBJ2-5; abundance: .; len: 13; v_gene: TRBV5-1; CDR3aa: CASSPLAGETQYF; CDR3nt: TGCGCCAGCAGCCCACTAGCGGGGGAGACCCAGTACTTC
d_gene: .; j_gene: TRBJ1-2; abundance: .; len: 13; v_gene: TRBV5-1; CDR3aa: CASSLEQSAGYTF; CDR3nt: TGCGCCAGCAGCTTGGAGCAATCTGCTGGCTACACCTTC
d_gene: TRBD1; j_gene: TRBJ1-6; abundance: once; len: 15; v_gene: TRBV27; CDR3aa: CASSSYRGDNSPLHF; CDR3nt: TGTGCCAGCAGTTCATACAGGGGGGATAATTCACCCCTCCACTTT
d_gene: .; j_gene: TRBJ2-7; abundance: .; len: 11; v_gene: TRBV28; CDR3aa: CAIGSSYEQYF; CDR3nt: TGTGCCATCGGTAGCTCCTACGAGCAGTACTTC
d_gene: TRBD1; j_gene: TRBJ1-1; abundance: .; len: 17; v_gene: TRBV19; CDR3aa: CASSTDRPRGRNTEAFF; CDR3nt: TGTGCCAGTAGTACTGACCGCCCCAGGGGGCGGAACACTGAAGCTTTCTTT
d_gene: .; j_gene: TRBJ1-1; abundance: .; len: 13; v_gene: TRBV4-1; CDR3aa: CASSPRQGYEAFF; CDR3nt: TGCGCCAGCAGCCCACGGCAGGGATATGAAGCTTTCTTT
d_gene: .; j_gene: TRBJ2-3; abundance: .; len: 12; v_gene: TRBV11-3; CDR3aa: CASSSVPDTQYF; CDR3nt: TGTGCCAGCAGCTCAGTCCCGGATACGCAGTATTTT
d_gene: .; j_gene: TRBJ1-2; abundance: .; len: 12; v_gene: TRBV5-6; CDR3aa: CASREKYYGYTF; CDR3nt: TGTGCCAGCAGGGAGAAATATTATGGCTACACCTTC
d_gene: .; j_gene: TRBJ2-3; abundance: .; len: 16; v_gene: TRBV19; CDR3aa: CASSIGWQDSTDTQYF; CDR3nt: TGTGCCAGTAGTATTGGTTGGCAGGATAGCACAGATACGCAGTATTTT
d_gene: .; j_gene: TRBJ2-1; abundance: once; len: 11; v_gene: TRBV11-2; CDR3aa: CASSSGVKQFF; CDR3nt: TGTGCCAGCAGCTCAGGGGTAAAGCAGTTCTTC
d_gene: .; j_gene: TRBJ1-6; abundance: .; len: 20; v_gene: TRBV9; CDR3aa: CASSPWGWSDRGSYNSPLHF; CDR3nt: TGTGCCAGCAGCCCATGGGGTTGGAGCGACCGGGGCTCCTATAATTCACCCCTCCACTTT
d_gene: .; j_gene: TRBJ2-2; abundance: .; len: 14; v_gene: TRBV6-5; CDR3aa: CASTGSVNTGELFF; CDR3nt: TGTGCCAGCACGGGTAGCGTTAACACCGGGGAGCTGTTTTTT
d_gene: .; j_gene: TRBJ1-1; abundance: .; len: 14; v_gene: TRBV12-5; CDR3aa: CASGFTGMNTEAFF; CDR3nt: TGTGCTAGTGGTTTTACAGGGATGAACACTGAAGCTTTCTTT
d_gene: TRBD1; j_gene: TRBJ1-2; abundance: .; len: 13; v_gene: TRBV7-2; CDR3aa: CASSKDRVSGYTF; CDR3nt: TGTGCCAGCAGCAAGGACAGGGTTAGTGGCTACACCTTC
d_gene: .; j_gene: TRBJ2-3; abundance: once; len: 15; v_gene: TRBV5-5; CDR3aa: CASSLQTASTDTQYF; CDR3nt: TGTGCCAGCAGCTTACAGACGGCTAGCACAGATACGCAGTATTTT
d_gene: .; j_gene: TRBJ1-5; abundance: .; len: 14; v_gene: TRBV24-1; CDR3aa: CATGPRSSNQPQHF; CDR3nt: TGTGCCACCGGGCCCCGTTCTAGCAATCAGCCCCAGCATTTT
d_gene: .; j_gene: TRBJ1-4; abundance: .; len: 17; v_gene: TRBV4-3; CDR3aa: CASSQEWSSRVGEKLFF; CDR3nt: TGCGCCAGCAGCCAAGAATGGTCCAGCAGGGTTGGTGAAAAACTGTTTTTT
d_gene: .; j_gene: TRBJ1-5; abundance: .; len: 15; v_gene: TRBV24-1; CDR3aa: CATSEPGQSNQPQHF; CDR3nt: TGTGCCACCAGTGAGCCAGGACAGTCCAATCAGCCCCAGCATTTT
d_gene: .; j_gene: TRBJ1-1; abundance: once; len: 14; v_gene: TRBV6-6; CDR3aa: CASTRSEGDTEAFF; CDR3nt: TGTGCCAGCACCCGGTCCGAAGGAGACACTGAAGCTTTCTTT
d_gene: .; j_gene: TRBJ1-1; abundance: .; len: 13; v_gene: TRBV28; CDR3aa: CASSTQQGPGAFF; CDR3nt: TGTGCCAGCAGTACCCAACAGGGCCCAGGGGCTTTCTTT
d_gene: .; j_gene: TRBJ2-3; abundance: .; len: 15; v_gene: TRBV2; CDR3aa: CASSTRRGGADTQYF; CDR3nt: TGTGCCAGCAGCACCCGGAGAGGTGGCGCAGATACGCAGTATTTT
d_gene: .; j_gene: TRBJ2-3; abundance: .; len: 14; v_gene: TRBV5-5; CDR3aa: CASSLYPEVDTQYF; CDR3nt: TGTGCCAGCAGCTTGTATCCAGAGGTAGATACGCAGTATTTT